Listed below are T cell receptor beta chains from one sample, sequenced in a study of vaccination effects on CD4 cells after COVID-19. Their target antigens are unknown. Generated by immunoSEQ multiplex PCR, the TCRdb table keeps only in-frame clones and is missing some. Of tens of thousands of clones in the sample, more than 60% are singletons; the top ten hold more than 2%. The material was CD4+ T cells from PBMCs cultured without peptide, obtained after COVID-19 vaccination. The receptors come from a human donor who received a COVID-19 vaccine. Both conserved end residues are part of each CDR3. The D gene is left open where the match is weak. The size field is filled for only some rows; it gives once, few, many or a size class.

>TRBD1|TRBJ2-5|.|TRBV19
TGTGCCACCCAGGCGGACAGGGACCAAGAGACCCAGTACTTC
CATQADRDQETQYF
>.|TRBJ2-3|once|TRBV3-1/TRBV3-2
TGTGCCAGCAGCCAATCTTTCCCCACCTTGAGTTCAACAGGCGCAGATACGCAGTATTTT
CASSQSFPTLSSTGADTQYF
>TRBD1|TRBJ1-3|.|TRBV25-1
TGTGCCAGCAGCGCCGACAGGGGTGGTGGAAACACCATATATTTT
CASSADRGGGNTIYF
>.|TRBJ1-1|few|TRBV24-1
TGTGCCACCAGTGCAGGCCTGCCGGGGGGGAGCGCTTTCTTT
CATSAGLPGGSAFF
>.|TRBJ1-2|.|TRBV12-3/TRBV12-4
TGTGCCAGCAGTTTTGGAGATGGATATGGCTACACCTTC
CASSFGDGYGYTF
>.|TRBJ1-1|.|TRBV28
TGTGCCAGCGTTAGGGCAGGGAACACTGAAGCTTTCTTT
CASVRAGNTEAFF
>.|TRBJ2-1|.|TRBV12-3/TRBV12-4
TGTGCCAGCAGAACACAAGACTACAATGAGCAGTTCTTC
CASRTQDYNEQFF
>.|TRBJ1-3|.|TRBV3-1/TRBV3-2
TGTGCCAGCAGCCGCGGGGGGGCAGCTGGAAACACCATATATTTT
CASSRGGAAGNTIYF
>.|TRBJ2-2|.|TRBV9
TGTGCCAGCAGCTCCAGGGATTCCGGGGAGCTGTTTTTT
CASSSRDSGELFF
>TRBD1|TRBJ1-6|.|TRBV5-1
TGCGCCAGCAGCTTACGACAGGGAGAGTCACCCCTCCACTTT
CASSLRQGESPLHF
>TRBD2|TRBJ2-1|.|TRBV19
TGTGCCAGCTGGACTAGCGGGGGGGCCGGTGAGCAGTTCTTC
CASWTSGGAGEQFF
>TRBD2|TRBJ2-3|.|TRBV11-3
TGTGCCAGCAGCCGCGGACTAGCGGGGGGGACAGATACGCAGTATTTT
CASSRGLAGGTDTQYF
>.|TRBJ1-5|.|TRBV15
TGTGCCACCAGCAGACTGTATCAGCCCCAGCATTTT
CATSRLYQPQHF
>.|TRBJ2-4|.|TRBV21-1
TGTGCCAGCAGCATTGAGCCACAGGGGGTAGCCAAAAACATTCAGTACTTC
CASSIEPQGVAKNIQYF
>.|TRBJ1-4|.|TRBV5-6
TGTGCCAGCAGCTTGCTAGGGCCTCGGGAAAAACTGTTTTTT
CASSLLGPREKLFF
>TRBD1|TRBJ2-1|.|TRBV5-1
TGCGCCAGCAGCTTGGACTCAGGGGGCTCCTACAATGAGCAGTTCTTC
CASSLDSGGSYNEQFF
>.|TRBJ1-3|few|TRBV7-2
TGTGCCAGCAGCTTAGCTTGGAGCTCTGGAAACACCATATATTTT
CASSLAWSSGNTIYF
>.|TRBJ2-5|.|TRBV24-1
TGTGCCACCAGTGACCCAGGACGGGCCGGACTTCAAGAGACCCAGTACTTC
CATSDPGRAGLQETQYF
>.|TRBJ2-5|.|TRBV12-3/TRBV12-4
TGTGCCAGCAGTTTTTTGCCGGAGACCCAGTACTTC
CASSFLPETQYF
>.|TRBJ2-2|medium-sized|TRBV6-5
TGTGCCAGCACCGCGACTCTAAACACCGGGGAGCTGTTTTTT
CASTATLNTGELFF
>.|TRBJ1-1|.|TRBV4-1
TGCGCCAGCAGCCAAGGGCGAGTGGCTGAAGCTTTCTTT
CASSQGRVAEAFF
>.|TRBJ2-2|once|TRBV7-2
TGTGCCAGCAGCTTACAGGTCGGGACACAGACCGGGGAGCTGTTTTTT
CASSLQVGTQTGELFF
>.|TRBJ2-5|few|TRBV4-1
TGCGCCAGCAGCCGAGGCGGACAGAACCAAGAGACCCAGTACTTC
CASSRGGQNQETQYF
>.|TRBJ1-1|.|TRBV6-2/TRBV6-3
TGTGCCAGCAGTCTTACGGAGGAGACAGGTTCGACTGAAGCTTTCTTT
CASSLTEETGSTEAFF
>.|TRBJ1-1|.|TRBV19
TGTGCCAGTAGTATAGATCCTCGGCCCCCAAGACCCCTCCCGGAGGAAGCTTTCTTT
CASSIDPRPPRPLPEEAFF
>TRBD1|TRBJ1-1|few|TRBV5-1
TGCGCCAGCAGCACACCAGGGGGCGGGTTGGCAAACACTGAAGCTTTCTTT
CASSTPGGGLANTEAFF
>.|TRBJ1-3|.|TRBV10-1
TGCGCCAGCAGTGGGCAGGGGATCTCTGGAAACACCATATATTTT
CASSGQGISGNTIYF
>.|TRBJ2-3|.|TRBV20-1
TGCAGTGCCCCCAGGGGAGATACGCAGTATTTT
CSAPRGDTQYF
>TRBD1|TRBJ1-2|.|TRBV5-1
TGCGCCAGCAGCTTGGCCCCTCAGACAGGGGGCTATGGCTACACCTTC
CASSLAPQTGGYGYTF
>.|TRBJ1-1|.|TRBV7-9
TGTGCCAGCAGACCCTCGGGCCCTGAAGCTTTCTTT
CASRPSGPEAFF
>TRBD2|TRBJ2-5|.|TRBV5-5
TGTGCCAGCAGCGCCTTAGCGGGGGCCCGAAAAGAGACCCAGTACTTC
CASSALAGARKETQYF
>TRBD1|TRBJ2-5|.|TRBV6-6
TGTGCCAGCAGGTTCGGGACAGGGGGAGGGGAGACCCAGTACTTC
CASRFGTGGGETQYF
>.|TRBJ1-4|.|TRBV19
TGTGCCAGTAGCGGACTCACAGCAATGGAGGAAAAACTGTTTTTT
CASSGLTAMEEKLFF
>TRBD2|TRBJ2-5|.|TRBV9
TGTGCCAGCAGCGTTGGCCTTCTAGCGGGGGGGGAAGAGACCCAGTACTTC
CASSVGLLAGGEETQYF
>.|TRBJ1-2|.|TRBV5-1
TGCGCCAGCAGCTTGGCACAAGGGGGCTATGGCTACACCTTC
CASSLAQGGYGYTF
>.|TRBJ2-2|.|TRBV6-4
TGTGCCAGCAGTACCCAGGGGGGCACCGGGGAGCTGTTTTTT
CASSTQGGTGELFF
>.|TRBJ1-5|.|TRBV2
TGTGCCAGCACCAGGACAGAAAGTCAGCCCCAGCATTTT
CASTRTESQPQHF
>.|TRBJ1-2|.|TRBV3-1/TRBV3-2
TGTGCCAGCAGCCGCTCTGGGACCGAACATGGCTACACCTTC
CASSRSGTEHGYTF
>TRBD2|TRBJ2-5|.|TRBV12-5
TGTGCTAGTGGTTGGGGGAGGGCGGTAGGAGAGACCCAGTACTTC
CASGWGRAVGETQYF
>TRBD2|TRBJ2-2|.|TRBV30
TGTGCTTCCGGGGCCGGGGGGGCCAGCACCGGGGAGCTGTTTTTT
CASGAGGASTGELFF
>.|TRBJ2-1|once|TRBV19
TGTGCCAGTAGTATAACGATCGGGAACAATGAGCAGTTCTTC
CASSITIGNNEQFF
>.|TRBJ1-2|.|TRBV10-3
TGTGCCATCAGTGGGGCAGACTATGGCTACACCTTC
CAISGADYGYTF
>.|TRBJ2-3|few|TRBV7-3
TGTGCCAGCAGCCCCCAGGGGAACACAGATACGCAGTATTTT
CASSPQGNTDTQYF
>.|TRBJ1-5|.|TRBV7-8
TGTGCCAGCAGCGATCGACCCGCGCGGGATCAGCCCCAGCATTTT
CASSDRPARDQPQHF